This is a list of T cell receptor beta chains from one sample in a study of blood T cell repertoires in COVID-19. Here immunoSEQ multiplex PCR was the method, and the copy in TCRdb shows in-frame clones only, minus some. The sample lists 220,000 or so clones, about 88% occurring once. Sequenced: peripheral blood. These receptors all come from a middle-aged man who had recovered from COVID-19. Both conserved end residues are trimmed from each CDR3. Size values are once, few and many counts, or a class for expanded clones, and some rows have none.

>TRBV28|TRBJ2-7|NA
ASRPTSYEQY
>TRBV14|TRBJ1-1|NA
ASSQNRGGTEAF
>TRBV29-1|TRBJ2-7|NA
SVIPSSKPYEQY
>TRBV18|TRBJ2-1|NA
ASSPNSYNEQF
>TRBV27|TRBJ2-3|NA
ASGSGHFRTDTQY
>TRBV12-3/TRBV12-4|TRBJ1-1|NA
ASSLAGYTEAF
>TRBV10-3|TRBJ1-2|NA
AIRLHDREDYGYT
>TRBV4-2|TRBJ2-2|NA
ASSQDRSRPSTGELF
>TRBV30|TRBJ2-7|NA
AWSADRSYEQY
>TRBV19|TRBJ2-1|NA
ASGERATYNEQF
>TRBV28|TRBJ2-7|NA
ASGNGTPFYEQY
>TRBV7-8|TRBJ2-1|NA
ASSPGLAGVFNEQF
>TRBV9|TRBJ1-1|NA
ASSPQAGGLNTEAF
>TRBV28|TRBJ2-7|NA
ASSRIGSSYEQY
>TRBV27|TRBJ1-1|NA
ASSLVAGREAF
>TRBV12-3/TRBV12-4|TRBJ2-2|NA
ASRKTSTGELF
>TRBV6-5|TRBJ1-2|NA
ASSYGGVGYGYT
>TRBV5-1|TRBJ2-7|NA
ANPDSIYEQY
>TRBV5-5|TRBJ1-6|few
ASSNSAGILGPLH
>TRBV29-1|TRBJ1-4|NA
SVRGGTALATNEKLF
>TRBV19|TRBJ1-4|NA
ASTRGTAANEKLF
>TRBV9|TRBJ2-1|NA
ASSAYRGLLSSYNEQF
>TRBV27|TRBJ1-2|NA
ASSLLGQSSSYT
>TRBV28|TRBJ2-7|NA
ASGVVGEQY
>TRBV5-6|TRBJ1-2|NA
ASSLSTTPNYGYT
>TRBV6-5|TRBJ1-1|NA
ASSTLQGGTEAF
>TRBV11-2|TRBJ1-1|NA
ASRKVGGTEAF
>TRBV5-4|TRBJ1-1|NA
ASSSGGEGGTEAF
>TRBV7-6|TRBJ2-1|NA
ASSFLTGTNNEQF
>TRBV18|TRBJ1-1|few
ASSPQGDMNTEAF
>TRBV3-1/TRBV3-2|TRBJ1-4|NA
ASSRGTADAF
>TRBV5-1|TRBJ2-5|NA
ASSKGGGGQETQY
>TRBV5-8|TRBJ2-3|NA
ASSTDGTSGRTDTQY
>TRBV19|TRBJ2-1|NA
ASTLLAGGGNEQF
>TRBV28|TRBJ2-7|NA
ASSLVYEQY
>TRBV28|TRBJ2-4|NA
ASSTGTGGIIQY
>TRBV4-1|TRBJ2-1|NA
ASSQVITSSYNEQF
>TRBV28|TRBJ1-5|many
ASRILAGSSGRQPQH
>TRBV7-9|TRBJ1-1|NA
ASSYWTGGRLNTEAF
>TRBV5-4|TRBJ2-3|few
ASSLERAAGAQY
>TRBV11-2|TRBJ2-1|NA
ASRPFMEGSYNEQF